This T cell receptor beta chain was sequenced in a study of shared clonotypes between healthy human individuals. As handled by the study authors: Filtering differed since immunoSEQ provided only junctions, with no quality scores. This table comes from immunoSEQ multiplex PCR, and its TCRdb copy is limited to in-frame clones, with some not included. That table is the source of V, J and clone size, and D and trimming were worked out from the DNA. The sample includes some 2.1 million clones, about 94% of them seen just once. Naive CD8 isolation took CD45RO-negative cells positively selected for CCR7 and excluded terminally differentiated effector memory CD45RA+ cells. The clonotype was recovered from a man aged 18 to 30 in good health. Some clones in this sample may be carry-over from other donors' samples. The sample comprised naive CD8+ T cells from PBMCs.

CDR3 nucleotides: TGTGCCAGTAGTATCCTGGGACTAGCGGGAGGGCCCTCGGACTACGAGCAGTACTTC. Amino acids: CASSILGLAGGPSDYEQYF. This chain uses TRBV19 with TRBJ2-7, with 16 bases matching TRBD2. V was clipped by 3 bases and J by 3 bases; unmatched bases: 11. Germline V CDR1 and CDR2: LNHDA, SQIVND (reference sequence). The CDR3 spans 19 residues. Drawing the rest from reference TRBV19 and TRBJ2-7, the complete variable domain is DGGITQSPKYLFRKEGQNVTLSCEQNLNHDAMYWYRQDPGQGLRLIYYSQIVNDFQKGDIAEGYSVSREKKESFPLTVTSAQKNPTAFYLCASSILGLAGGPSDYEQYFGPGTRLTVT.